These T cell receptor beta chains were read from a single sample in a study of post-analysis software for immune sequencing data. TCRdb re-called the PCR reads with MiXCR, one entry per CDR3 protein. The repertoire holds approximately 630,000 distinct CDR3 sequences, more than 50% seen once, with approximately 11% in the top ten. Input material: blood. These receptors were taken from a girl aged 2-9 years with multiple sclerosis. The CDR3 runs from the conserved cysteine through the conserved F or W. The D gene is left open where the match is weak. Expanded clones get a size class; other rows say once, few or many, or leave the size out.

CDR3 protein: CASSYDVGSYNEQFF
CDR3 DNA: TGTGCCAGCAGTTACGACGTTGGCAGCTACAATGAGCAGTTCTTC
CDR3 length: 15
V gene: TRBV6-5
D gene: -
clone size: few
J gene: TRBJ2-1

CDR3 protein: CASSPTSGRWYEQFF
CDR3 DNA: TGTGCCAGCAGCCCGACTAGCGGACGATGGTATGAGCAGTTCTTC
CDR3 length: 15
V gene: TRBV3-1
D gene: TRBD2
clone size: -
J gene: TRBJ2-1

CDR3 protein: CASSKPSVRVGTDTQYF
CDR3 DNA: TGCGCCAGCAGCAAACCGTCGGTGAGAGTAGGCACAGATACGCAGTATTTT
CDR3 length: 17
V gene: TRBV4-1
D gene: -
clone size: few
J gene: TRBJ2-3

CDR3 protein: CSATTASGSPHNEQFF
CDR3 DNA: TGCAGTGCTACCACGGCTAGCGGGAGTCCGCACAATGAGCAGTTCTTC
CDR3 length: 16
V gene: TRBV20-1
D gene: TRBD2
clone size: few
J gene: TRBJ2-1

CDR3 protein: CASTVGLAGPLQETQYF
CDR3 DNA: TGTGCCAGCACCGTGGGACTAGCGGGACCCCTTCAAGAGACCCAGTACTTC
CDR3 length: 17
V gene: TRBV12-3/TRBV12-4
D gene: TRBD2
clone size: few
J gene: TRBJ2-5

CDR3 protein: CASSSVAGYYEQYF
CDR3 DNA: TGTGCCAGCAGCTCTGTAGCGGGGTACTACGAGCAGTACTTC
CDR3 length: 14
V gene: TRBV7-2
D gene: TRBD2
clone size: once
J gene: TRBJ2-7

CDR3 protein: CASSPHPGTPRPRVLYGYTF
CDR3 DNA: TGCGCCAGCAGCCCACACCCAGGGACACCACGCCCGAGGGTCCTCTATGGCTACACCTTC
CDR3 length: 20
V gene: TRBV4-1
D gene: -
clone size: few
J gene: TRBJ1-2

CDR3 protein: CASSHPGPTYGYTF
CDR3 DNA: TGTGCCAGCAGTCATCCGGGACCTACCTATGGCTACACCTTC
CDR3 length: 14
V gene: TRBV12-3/TRBV12-4
D gene: -
clone size: once
J gene: TRBJ1-2

CDR3 protein: CASSLGGSVSYEQYF
CDR3 DNA: TGCGCCAGCAGCTTGGGCGGGAGCGTGTCCTACGAGCAGTACTTC
CDR3 length: 15
V gene: TRBV5-1
D gene: TRBD2
clone size: few
J gene: TRBJ2-7

CDR3 protein: CASTPDRGSYNEQFF
CDR3 DNA: TGTGCCAGCACCCCGGACAGGGGATCCTACAATGAGCAGTTCTTC
CDR3 length: 15
V gene: TRBV18
D gene: TRBD1
clone size: -
J gene: TRBJ2-1

CDR3 protein: CAISEALGTSVETQYF
CDR3 DNA: TGTGCCATCAGTGAGGCCCTTGGGACATCGGTAGAGACCCAGTACTTC
CDR3 length: 16
V gene: TRBV10-3
D gene: -
clone size: -
J gene: TRBJ2-5

CDR3 protein: CAWSRGGSGELFF
CDR3 DNA: TGTGCCTGGAGCCGGGGAGGGTCCGGGGAGCTGTTTTTT
CDR3 length: 13
V gene: TRBV30
D gene: TRBD2
clone size: -
J gene: TRBJ2-2

CDR3 protein: CASTDASPPSYNEQFF
CDR3 DNA: TGTGCCAGCACCGACGCAAGTCCCCCCTCCTACAATGAGCAGTTCTTC
CDR3 length: 16
V gene: TRBV21-1
D gene: -
clone size: -
J gene: TRBJ2-1

CDR3 protein: CASKFSSADTQYF
CDR3 DNA: TGTGCCAGCAAATTTTCATCAGCAGATACGCAGTATTTT
CDR3 length: 13
V gene: TRBV27
D gene: -
clone size: once
J gene: TRBJ2-3

CDR3 protein: CASSSPGLASMQYF
CDR3 DNA: TGTGCCAGCAGCTCGCCGGGACTAGCAAGTATGCAGTATTTT
CDR3 length: 14
V gene: TRBV7-2
D gene: TRBD2
clone size: once
J gene: TRBJ2-3

CDR3 protein: CSARGILAGTYNEQFF
CDR3 DNA: TGCAGTGCTAGAGGGATCCTAGCGGGTACCTACAATGAGCAGTTCTTC
CDR3 length: 16
V gene: TRBV20-1
D gene: TRBD2
clone size: few
J gene: TRBJ2-1

CDR3 protein: CSASRTGTYNEQFF
CDR3 DNA: TGCAGTGCTAGTCGAACTGGCACATACAATGAGCAGTTCTTC
CDR3 length: 14
V gene: TRBV20-1
D gene: -
clone size: -
J gene: TRBJ2-1

CDR3 protein: CASSQGAGQNYGYTF
CDR3 DNA: TGCGCCAGCAGCCAAGGTGCAGGCCAAAACTATGGCTACACCTTC
CDR3 length: 15
V gene: TRBV4-3
D gene: -
clone size: few
J gene: TRBJ1-2

CDR3 protein: CASSSGQTPETQYF
CDR3 DNA: TGTGCCAGCAGCTCCGGACAGACCCCAGAGACCCAGTACTTC
CDR3 length: 14
V gene: TRBV6-2/TRBV6-3
D gene: -
clone size: -
J gene: TRBJ2-5

CDR3 protein: CASSTRGGHEQFF
CDR3 DNA: TGCGCCAGCAGCACCAGAGGTGGGCATGAGCAGTTCTTC
CDR3 length: 13
V gene: TRBV5-1
D gene: -
clone size: -
J gene: TRBJ2-1

CDR3 protein: CSVEKGSGYTF
CDR3 DNA: TGCAGCGTTGAAAAGGGGAGCGGCTACACCTTC
CDR3 length: 11
V gene: TRBV29-1
D gene: -
clone size: -
J gene: TRBJ1-2

CDR3 protein: CSARAIGDTQYF
CDR3 DNA: TGCAGTGCTAGAGCGATCGGAGATACGCAGTATTTT
CDR3 length: 12
V gene: TRBV20-1
D gene: -
clone size: -
J gene: TRBJ2-3

CDR3 protein: CASSHIAGPYNEQFF
CDR3 DNA: TGTGCCAGCAGTCATATAGCGGGCCCCTACAATGAGCAGTTCTTC
CDR3 length: 15
V gene: TRBV12-3/TRBV12-4
D gene: TRBD2
clone size: -
J gene: TRBJ2-1

CDR3 protein: CASTRDSLRDGYTF
CDR3 DNA: TGTGCCAGCACCCGGGACAGCCTTCGGGATGGCTACACCTTC
CDR3 length: 14
V gene: TRBV7-2
D gene: TRBD1
clone size: -
J gene: TRBJ1-2

CDR3 protein: CASSLRGQGGQPQHF
CDR3 DNA: TGTGCCAGCAGCCTCAGGGGACAGGGCGGGCAGCCCCAGCATTTT
CDR3 length: 15
V gene: TRBV28
D gene: TRBD1
clone size: -
J gene: TRBJ1-5

CDR3 protein: CASSRSGRSYGYTF
CDR3 DNA: TGTGCCAGCAGCAGGTCGGGACGGTCCTATGGCTACACCTTC
CDR3 length: 14
V gene: TRBV14
D gene: -
clone size: -
J gene: TRBJ1-2

CDR3 protein: CASQGVVEKRFF
CDR3 DNA: TGTGCCAGCCAGGGCGTTGTCGAAAAACGGTTTTTT
CDR3 length: 12
V gene: TRBV25-1
D gene: -
clone size: -
J gene: TRBJ1-4

CDR3 protein: CSVVAPNYGYTF
CDR3 DNA: TGCAGCGTTGTGGCACCTAACTATGGCTACACCTTC
CDR3 length: 12
V gene: TRBV29-1
D gene: -
clone size: -
J gene: TRBJ1-2

CDR3 protein: CASSQDFQNRWYGYTF
CDR3 DNA: TGCGCCAGCAGCCAAGATTTCCAAAACCGATGGTATGGCTACACCTTC
CDR3 length: 16
V gene: TRBV4-3
D gene: -
clone size: -
J gene: TRBJ1-2

CDR3 protein: CSGQQGDAYGYTF
CDR3 DNA: TGCAGCGGGCAACAGGGGGACGCCTATGGCTACACCTTC
CDR3 length: 13
V gene: TRBV29-1
D gene: TRBD1
clone size: few
J gene: TRBJ1-2

CDR3 protein: CSVTGQVNTEAFF
CDR3 DNA: TGCAGCGTGACGGGACAGGTGAACACTGAAGCTTTCTTT
CDR3 length: 13
V gene: TRBV29-1
D gene: TRBD1
clone size: -
J gene: TRBJ1-1

CDR3 protein: CASSLPPRNEQFF
CDR3 DNA: TGTGCCAGCAGCTTACCCCCCCGGAATGAGCAGTTCTTC
CDR3 length: 13
V gene: TRBV7-3
D gene: -
clone size: few
J gene: TRBJ2-1

CDR3 protein: CASSGGLVSTDTQYF
CDR3 DNA: TGTGCCAGCAGTGGAGGACTAGTAAGCACAGATACGCAGTATTTT
CDR3 length: 15
V gene: TRBV6-1
D gene: TRBD2
clone size: -
J gene: TRBJ2-3

CDR3 protein: CASRQRLAGGQETQYF
CDR3 DNA: TGTGCCAGCAGACAAAGACTAGCGGGAGGGCAAGAGACCCAGTACTTC
CDR3 length: 16
V gene: TRBV12-3/TRBV12-4
D gene: TRBD2
clone size: few
J gene: TRBJ2-5

CDR3 protein: CAGSPTTGTANGYTF
CDR3 DNA: TGCGCCGGCAGCCCTACGACCGGGACAGCCAATGGCTACACCTTC
CDR3 length: 15
V gene: TRBV4-3
D gene: TRBD1
clone size: -
J gene: TRBJ1-2

CDR3 protein: CASSVVGTGDPGATYNEQFF
CDR3 DNA: TGTGCCAGCAGCGTAGTAGGAACGGGAGACCCCGGAGCGACCTACAATGAGCAGTTCTTC
CDR3 length: 20
V gene: TRBV9
D gene: -
clone size: -
J gene: TRBJ2-1

CDR3 protein: CASSFLAGGQGQYF
CDR3 DNA: TGTGCCAGCAGCTTCTTAGCGGGAGGGCAGGGGCAGTACTTC
CDR3 length: 14
V gene: TRBV7-8
D gene: TRBD2
clone size: few
J gene: TRBJ2-5

CDR3 protein: CASSLASALAKNIQYF
CDR3 DNA: TGTGCCAGCAGCTTAGCGTCAGCGCTAGCCAAAAACATTCAGTACTTC
CDR3 length: 16
V gene: TRBV7-2
D gene: -
clone size: -
J gene: TRBJ2-4

CDR3 protein: CASSLDGSRTEAFF
CDR3 DNA: TGCGCCAGCAGCTTGGATGGAAGCCGTACTGAAGCTTTCTTT
CDR3 length: 14
V gene: TRBV5-1
D gene: -
clone size: -
J gene: TRBJ1-1

CDR3 protein: CSAIWTGGRDTQYF
CDR3 DNA: TGCAGTGCTATTTGGACAGGGGGTAGAGATACGCAGTATTTT
CDR3 length: 14
V gene: TRBV20-1
D gene: TRBD1
clone size: few
J gene: TRBJ2-3

CDR3 protein: CASSDGTVVWNEQFF
CDR3 DNA: TGTGCCAGCAGTGATGGGACGGTGGTCTGGAATGAGCAGTTCTTC
CDR3 length: 15
V gene: TRBV27
D gene: -
clone size: -
J gene: TRBJ2-1

CDR3 protein: CASSVGIGETQYF
CDR3 DNA: TGTGCCAGCAGCGTAGGGATCGGGGAGACCCAGTACTTC
CDR3 length: 13
V gene: TRBV9
D gene: -
clone size: once
J gene: TRBJ2-5

CDR3 protein: CSASGLAGADEQFF
CDR3 DNA: TGCAGTGCTAGTGGACTAGCGGGAGCGGATGAGCAGTTCTTC
CDR3 length: 14
V gene: TRBV20-1
D gene: TRBD2
clone size: -
J gene: TRBJ2-1

CDR3 protein: CASSLATALILSGGNQETQYF
CDR3 DNA: TGTGCCAGCAGCTTAGCCACAGCACTTATCCTTAGCGGGGGCAACCAAGAGACCCAGTACTTC
CDR3 length: 21
V gene: TRBV7-2
D gene: TRBD2
clone size: -
J gene: TRBJ2-5

CDR3 protein: CASSPKSGGETQYF
CDR3 DNA: TGCGCCAGCAGCCCCAAGTCCGGGGGAGAGACCCAGTACTTC
CDR3 length: 14
V gene: TRBV4-3
D gene: -
clone size: few
J gene: TRBJ2-5

CDR3 protein: CASSQDRLDTDTQYF
CDR3 DNA: TGTGCCAGCAGCCAAGATCGACTTGACACAGATACGCAGTATTTT
CDR3 length: 15
V gene: TRBV4-2
D gene: -
clone size: few
J gene: TRBJ2-3